These 21 T cell receptor beta chains share one sample of origin, sequenced in a study of T-cell reconstitution after alpha-beta-depleted transplantation in children. Molecular barcoding with unique molecular identifiers was used for the TCRbeta library. MiXCR, run by TCRdb on the PCR reads, gives a single entry per CDR3 protein. Among about 480,000 distinct CDR3 sequences, around an eighth were seen once, and the ten largest hold around 6%. Sequenced here: PBMCs from the stem cell graft donor, sampled from the stem cell graft. These TCRs come from a human donor who donated a stem cell graft to a child with combined immunodeficiency.

This clonotype was recorded many times. The chain couples TRBV5-6 to TRBJ2-1; 11 bases line up with TRBD1. Germline values: CDR1 SGHDT, CDR2 YYEEEE. The CDR3 sequence is 15 residues long. With 5 bases clipped from V and 8 bases from J, the junction kept 9 bases outside the gene matches. The DNA of the CDR3 is TGTGCCAGCAGTTTAAGGACAGGGGGCCTTTATGAGCAGTTCTTC. Its protein is CASSLRTGGLYEQFF. The entire variable domain, with the rest obtained from reference TRBV5-6 and TRBJ2-1, is as follows: DAGVTQSPTHLIKTRGQQVTLRCSPKSGHDTVSWYQQALGQGPQFIFQYYEEEERQRGNFPDRFSGHQFPNYSSELNVNALLLGDSALYLCASSLRTGGLYEQFFGPGTRLTVL.

The chain recombines TRBV12-3 or TRBV12-4 with TRBJ2-3, with D possibly being TRBD1 (5 bases). This CDR3 has 12 residues. Trimming stripped 5 bases from V and 11 bases from J, with 14 bases between. The CDR3 sequence is CASSQQVLEQYF. CDR3 bases: TGTGCCAGCAGTCAACAGGTTTTGGAGCAGTATTTT.

This clonotype was seen a few times. This chain's CDR3 is CASSLNNPFGMGNRSYEQYF. As DNA, the CDR3 is TGTGCCAGCAGCTTAAACAACCCTTTTGGGATGGGAAATAGGTCCTACGAGCAGTACTTC. The rearrangement joins TRBV7-2 to TRBJ2-7; D remains ambiguous. V was clipped by 2 bases and J by 1 base, with 27 bases between them. Germline CDR1 SGHTA, CDR2 FQGNSA. CDR3 size: 20 residues.

This clonotype occurred a few times. The CDR3 protein is CASSLAPTVKQETQYF. CDR3 bases: TGCGCCAGCAGCTTGGCCCCGACAGTCAAACAAGAGACCCAGTACTTC. V is TRBV5-1 and J is TRBJ2-5; D may be TRBD1 (5 bases). Germline loops: CDR1 SGHRS, CDR2 YFSETQ. This CDR3 is built from 16 residues. V lost 0 bases and J 2 bases, leaving 14 bases between the germline ends.

This clonotype has a count of ten or more. This chain uses TRBV18 with TRBJ2-1; 8 bases align to TRBD1. CDR1 is KGHSH and CDR2 is LQKENI in the germline V gene. The CDR3 is 13 amino acids. J lost 15 bases, V lost 3 bases, and 10 bases had no gene match. The CDR3 spells CASSPSKQGEAFF. The DNA of the CDR3 is TGTGCCAGCTCACCTTCCAAACAGGGGGAGGCGTTCTTC.

Turning to this clonotype: Given a much more abundant clone one base away, this may be a read error. This CDR3 is missing its conserved last phenylalanine or tryptophan, likely due to a read error. The CDR3 DNA reads TGTGCCAGCAGTTTAAACGTACAGGGAAAGTACGAGCAGTACTGC. It encodes CASSLNVQGKYEQYC. The chain carries TRBV12-3 or TRBV12-4 and TRBJ2-7, with a weak D call TRBD1 (6 bases). The CDR3 has 15 amino acids. Trimming removed 2 bases from V and 4 bases from J, with 15 bases in between.

The table lists this clonotype with a few counts. The chain has TRBV7-9 and TRBJ1-1; D unclear. Deletions cut 0 bases from V and 4 bases from J, with 9 bases between. The CDR3 has 14 residues. Germline-derived CDR1 and CDR2 are SEHNR and FQNEAQ (reference sequence). CDR3 region: CASSLASRVTEAFF. CDR3 DNA: TGTGCCAGCAGCTTAGCCTCGAGGGTCACTGAAGCTTTCTTT. The whole variable domain, remainder taken from reference TRBV7-9 and TRBJ1-1, is DTGVSQNPRHKITKRGQNVTFRCDPISEHNRLYWYRQTLGQGPEFLTYFQNEAQLEKSRLLSDRFSAERPKGSFSTLEIQRTEQGDSAMYLCASSLASRVTEAFFGQGTRLTVV.

The chain combines TRBV29-1 with TRBJ2-7, with D possibly matching TRBD2 (6 bases). The CDR3 runs 13 residues. Germline values: CDR1 SQVTM, CDR2 ANQGSEA. Trimming removed 1 base from V and 4 bases from J, with 11 bases in between. The CDR3, as DNA: TGCAGCGTTGAAGGGGCAGGGAGGTACGAGCAGTACTTC. It yields the protein CSVEGAGRYEQYF.

This clonotype was observed a handful of times. The chain uses TRBV7-2 and TRBJ2-7; D tentatively reads TRBD1 or TRBD2 (5 bases each). Deletions cut 5 bases from V and 3 bases from J, with 17 bases between. The CDR3 covers 15 residues. Looked up from germline, CDR1 is SGHTA and CDR2 is FQGNSA. The CDR3, as DNA: TGTGCCAGCAGCCCAGCCCAGGGACCAAACTACGAGCAGTACTTC. Translating gives CASSPAQGPNYEQYF.

As regards this clonotype: The CDR3 end shows no conserved phenylalanine or tryptophan, and so a read error is likely. The DNA is omitted, as the CDR3 cannot be located on it reliably, and the CDR3 follows TCRdb's listing. This rearrangement joins TRBV21-1 to TRBJ1-1. TRBV21-1 is tagged as a pseudogene. From its first to its last residue, the CDR3 has 18 amino acids. CDR3 amino acids: CASSNQRVQTPLNTEAFY.

This chain uses TRBV5-6 with TRBJ2-7, with TRBD2 as a possible D gene (6 bases). V was pared by 6 bases and J by 2 bases, with 15 bases between. Germline V CDR1 and CDR2: SGHDT, YYEEEE. This CDR3 comprises 14 residues. CDR3 protein: CASTDRGGPYEQYF. CDR3 in DNA: TGTGCCAGCACCGATCGCGGAGGGCCCTACGAGCAGTACTTC.

This clonotype was recorded at least ten times. The chain uses TRBV7-3 and TRBJ2-1; a weak D match, TRBD1 (7 bases). Germline CDR1 SGHTA, CDR2 FQGTGA. Trimming cost V 5 bases and J 0 bases, with 20 bases left between them. This CDR3 comprises 18 residues. The CDR3 coding sequence is TGTGCCAGCAGCCCCACAGCCGGTCAGGGGGGCTCCTACAATGAGCAGTTCTTC. It encodes CASSPTAGQGGSYNEQFF. Full variable domain (rest looked up from reference TRBV7-3 and TRBJ2-1): GAGVSQTPSNKVTEKGKYVELRCDPISGHTALYWYRQSLGQGPEFLIYFQGTGAADDSGLPNDRFFAVRPEGSVSTLKIQRTERGDSAVYLCASSPTAGQGGSYNEQFFGPGTRLTVL.

Many counts were recorded for this clonotype. The chain is built from TRBV21-1 and TRBJ2-1. TRBV21-1 is recorded as a pseudogene. The CDR3 extends over 14 amino acids. The CDR3 region is CASSKASTGNEQFF. The CDR3 nucleotides are TGTGCCAGCAGCAAAGCCTCGACTGGGAATGAGCAGTTCTTC.

The V and J genes are TRBV20-1 and TRBJ2-3; no clear D. Germline V gene data show CDR1 as DFQATT and CDR2 as SNEGSKA (reference sequence). The length of the CDR3 is 17 residues. The germline V and J ends were trimmed by 0 bases and 0 bases, with 16 bases remaining between them. DNA for the CDR3: TGCAGTGCTAGAGATGGGATGGGGTGGGTCAGCACAGATACGCAGTATTTT. Amino acid sequence: CSARDGMGWVSTDTQYF.

The chain is built from TRBV28 and TRBJ2-7, with 8 bases matching TRBD1. Trimming cost V 1 base and J 5 bases; bases outside gene matches: 10. The CDR3 length is 16 residues. The germline CDR1 and CDR2 sequences are MDHEN and SYDVKM. The CDR3 sequence is CASSLYQGAARDEQYF. CDR3 DNA sequence: TGTGCCAGCAGTTTATATCAGGGGGCGGCTCGGGACGAGCAGTACTTC.

V usage is TRBV10-3 and J usage is TRBJ2-7; TRBD1 matches at 7 bases. Germline assignment: CDR1 ENHRY and CDR2 SYGVKD. This CDR3 comprises 14 residues. The V segment lost 7 bases and the J segment 0 bases; nucleotides outside the gene matches: 6. CDR3 DNA: TGTGCCATCAACCTCCGGGACAGCTCCTACGAGCAGTACTTC. Amino acids: CAINLRDSSYEQYF.

Ten or more counts support this clonotype. V is TRBV20-1 and J is TRBJ2-7; 10 nucleotides align to TRBD1. The length of the CDR3 is 14 residues. Germline V lookup: CDR1 DFQATT, CDR2 SNEGSKA (reference sequence). After removal of 2 bases from V and 3 bases from J, the junction contained 4 bases not matched to a gene. This chain's CDR3 is CSARKTGGFYEQYF. CDR3 coding DNA: TGCAGTGCTAGAAAGACAGGGGGCTTCTACGAGCAGTACTTC.

The chain uses TRBV19 and TRBJ1-1, with 9 bases matching TRBD1. Germline V lookup: CDR1 LNHDA, CDR2 SQIVND (reference sequence). The V segment lost 7 bases and the J segment 5 bases; nucleotides outside the gene matches: 8. The CDR3 is 14 amino acids. CDR3 DNA: TGTGCCAGTAAAGTAGGGACAGGGTCTACTGAAGCTTTCTTT. Its translation: CASKVGTGSTEAFF.

The chain joins TRBV29-1 to TRBJ1-3, with 10 bases aligning to TRBD1. The CDR3 sequence is 13 residues long. V was clipped by 7 bases and J by 1 base; unmatched bases: 1. Germline V gene sequence: CDR1 SQVTM, CDR2 ANQGSEA. CDR3 in DNA: TGCAGCGGACAGGGGGCTTCTGGAAACACCATATATTTT. Translation: CSGQGASGNTIYF.

This clonotype was observed a handful of times. The chain uses TRBV5-5 and TRBJ2-4; D possibly corresponds to TRBD1 (6 bases). The CDR3 sequence is 17 residues long. Trimming took off 0 bases at V and 0 bases at J, with 13 bases between the two ends. Germline V CDR1 and CDR2: SGHKS, YYEKEE (reference sequence). As DNA, the CDR3 is TGTGCCAGCAGCTTGGATGAGACAGGACTAGCCAAAAACATTCAGTACTTC. This gives the protein CASSLDETGLAKNIQYF.

This clonotype was recorded a few times. The conserved phenylalanine or tryptophan is not found at the CDR3 terminus, so this likely reflects a read error. Because the CDR3's place on the DNA is in doubt, the DNA is left out and the CDR3 is given as listed by TCRdb. The chain recombines TRBV2 with TRBJ2-7. Germline-derived CDR1 and CDR2 are SNHLY and FYNNEI. The CDR3 comprises 8 residues, both ends counted. CDR3 sequence reads: CASSDAGI.